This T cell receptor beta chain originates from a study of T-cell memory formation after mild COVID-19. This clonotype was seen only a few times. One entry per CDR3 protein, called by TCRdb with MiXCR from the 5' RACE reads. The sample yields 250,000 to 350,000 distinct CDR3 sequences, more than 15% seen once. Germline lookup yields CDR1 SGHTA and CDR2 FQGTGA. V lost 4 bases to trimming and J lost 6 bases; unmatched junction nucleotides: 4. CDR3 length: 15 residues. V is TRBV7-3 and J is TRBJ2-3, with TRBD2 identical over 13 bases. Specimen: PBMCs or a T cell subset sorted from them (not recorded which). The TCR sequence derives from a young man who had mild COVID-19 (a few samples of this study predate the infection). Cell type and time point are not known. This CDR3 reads CASSSLAGGLDTQYF. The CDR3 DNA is TGTGCCAGCAGCTCACTAGCGGGGGGGCTTGATACGCAGTATTTT.